The 9 T cell receptor beta chains reported below all come from one sample, sequenced in a study of T cells in localized non-small cell lung cancer. Produced via immunoSEQ multiplex PCR; TCRdb's table is partial and in-frame only. The sample records some 20,000 clones, 87% being singletons. The source was PBMCs, collected before any cancer treatment. Every receptor here comes from a man aged 40 to 70 with stage II squamous cell lung carcinoma.

This rearrangement joins TRBV6-4 to TRBJ1-2; no firm D call. The CDR3 sequence is 14 residues long. V lost 6 bases, J lost 8 bases, and 19 bases lay in between. The germline CDR1 and CDR2 sequences are MRHNA and SNTAGT. This CDR3 is CASSPSMGIGGYTF. The CDR3 DNA reads TGTGCCAGCAGCCCCTCAATGGGGATAGGAGGCTACACCTTC.

This sequence joins TRBV6-5 and TRBJ1-5; the match to TRBD1 covers 10 bases. The CDR3 totals 14 residues. Losses at the gene ends were 6 bases for V and 4 bases for J; bases not matched to a gene: 3. CDR1 is MNHEY and CDR2 is SVGAGI in the germline V gene. The DNA for the CDR3 is TGTGCCAGCAGGGCGGGACAGGGGAATCAGCCCCAGCATTTT. As protein: CASRAGQGNQPQHF.

The gene calls are TRBV7-9 and TRBJ2-1; possible D gene TRBD2, 5 bases. This CDR3 is 15 amino acids long. Germline V gene lookup returns CDR1 SEHNR and CDR2 FQNEAQ (reference sequence). V lost 4 bases, J lost 10 bases, and 20 bases lay in between. The CDR3 nucleotides read TGTGCCAGCAGCTGGCCTAGCATCCCCCGCCCCGAGCAGTTCTTC. It is translated as CASSWPSIPRPEQFF.

The V and J genes are TRBV6-1 and TRBJ2-3, with TRBD2 identical over 7 bases. The CDR3 has 13 residues. In germline, CDR1 is MNHNS, CDR2 SASEGT. Trimming removed 9 bases from V and 2 bases from J; junction bases left unmatched: 5. In nucleotides, the CDR3 is TGTGCCAGTACTCTAGCGGACACAGATACGCAGTATTTT. This sequence encodes CASTLADTDTQYF.

V and J are TRBV5-1 and TRBJ2-7; D ambiguous. Germline V lookup: CDR1 SGHRS, CDR2 YFSETQ. This CDR3 spans 12 amino acids. Deletions cut 5 bases from V and 2 bases from J, with 8 bases between. CDR3 loop: CASSYTAYEQYF. DNA for the CDR3: TGCGCCAGCAGTTATACAGCCTACGAGCAGTACTTC.

The J gene is TRBJ1-6, the V gene TRBV7-8; possible D gene TRBD1, 5 bases. Germline assignment: CDR1 SGHVS and CDR2 FQNEAQ. The germline V and J ends were trimmed by 4 bases and 0 bases, with 16 bases remaining between them. The CDR3 totals 18 residues. The CDR3 loop reads CASSSVAAGSSYNSPLHF. The CDR3 DNA reads as TGTGCCAGCAGCTCAGTAGCGGCAGGGAGCTCCTATAATTCACCCCTCCACTTT.

This clone was detected a few times. The chain carries TRBV6-1 and TRBJ1-2; D remains ambiguous. The length of the CDR3 is 11 residues. The germline CDR1 and CDR2 sequences are MNHNS and SASEGT. Trimming left V 4 bases short and J 9 bases short, with 9 bases between. This chain's CDR3 is CASSVNSRYTF. The CDR3 coding sequence is TGTGCCAGCAGTGTGAACTCGCGCTACACCTTC.

This CDR3 is CASKSGTSVYEQYF. The CDR3 DNA reads TGCGCCAGCAAATCCGGGACTAGCGTATACGAGCAGTACTTC. The chain uses TRBV10-2 and TRBJ2-7; 10 bases line up with TRBD2. Trimming at V came to 7 bases and at J to 4 bases, leaving 7 bases not matched to a gene. Germline lookup yields CDR1 WSHSY and CDR2 SAAADI. This CDR3 is 14 amino acids long.

The genes are TRBV4-1 and TRBJ1-3; D not certain. Germline V lookup: CDR1 MGHRA, CDR2 YSYEKL. CDR3 size: 16 residues. Trimming pared 4 bases from V and 1 base from J, leaving 14 bases between. The chain's CDR3 is CASSLRQATSGNTIYF. The CDR3 nucleotides are TGCGCCAGCAGCCTGAGACAAGCCACTTCTGGAAACACCATATATTTT.